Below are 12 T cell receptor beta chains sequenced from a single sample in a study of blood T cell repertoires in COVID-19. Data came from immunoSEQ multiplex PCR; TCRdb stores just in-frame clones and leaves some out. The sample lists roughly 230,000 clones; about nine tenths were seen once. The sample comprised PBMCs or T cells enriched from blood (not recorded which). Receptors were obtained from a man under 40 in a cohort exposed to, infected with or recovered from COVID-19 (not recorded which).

CDR3 sequence (DNA): TGTGCCAGCAGTTCAGAGGGCACAGCCGCCTCTGAAGCTTTCTTT. Translated, it gives CASSSEGTAASEAFF. The chain has TRBV27 and TRBJ1-1; D ambiguous. The CDR3 consists of 15 residues. The V gene lost 4 bases and the J gene lost 6 bases, with 18 bases spanning the gap. CDR1 is MNHEY, CDR2 SMNVEV, per germline (reference sequence).

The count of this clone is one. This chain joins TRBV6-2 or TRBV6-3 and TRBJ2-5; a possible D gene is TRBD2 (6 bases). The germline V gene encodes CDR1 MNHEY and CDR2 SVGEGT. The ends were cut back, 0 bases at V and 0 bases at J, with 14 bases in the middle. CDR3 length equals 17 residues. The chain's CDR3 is CASSYSIRERDQETQYF. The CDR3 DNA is TGTGCCAGCAGTTACTCGATCCGGGAGCGGGACCAAGAGACCCAGTACTTC.

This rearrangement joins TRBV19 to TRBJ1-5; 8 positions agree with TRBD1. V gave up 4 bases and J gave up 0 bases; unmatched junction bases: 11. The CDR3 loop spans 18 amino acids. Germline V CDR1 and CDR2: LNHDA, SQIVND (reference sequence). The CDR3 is CASSSRDRPTYSNQPQHF. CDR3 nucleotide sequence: TGTGCCAGTAGTAGCCGGGACAGGCCGACATATAGCAATCAGCCCCAGCATTTT. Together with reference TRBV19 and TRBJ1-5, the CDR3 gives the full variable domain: DGGITQSPKYLFRKEGQNVTLSCEQNLNHDAMYWYRQDPGQGLRLIYYSQIVNDFQKGDIAEGYSVSREKKESFPLTVTSAQKNPTAFYLCASSSRDRPTYSNQPQHFGDGTRLSIL.

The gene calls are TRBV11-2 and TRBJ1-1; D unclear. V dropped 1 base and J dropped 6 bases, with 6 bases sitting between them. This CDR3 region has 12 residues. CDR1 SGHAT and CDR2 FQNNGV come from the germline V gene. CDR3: CASSLGVPEAFF. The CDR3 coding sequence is TGTGCCAGCAGCTTAGGAGTCCCTGAAGCTTTCTTT.

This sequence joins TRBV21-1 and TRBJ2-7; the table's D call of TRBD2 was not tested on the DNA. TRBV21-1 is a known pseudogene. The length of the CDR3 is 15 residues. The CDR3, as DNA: TGTGCCAGCAGCAAAATCACTAGCGGAGTTTGGGAGCAGTACTTC. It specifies CASSKITSGVWEQYF.

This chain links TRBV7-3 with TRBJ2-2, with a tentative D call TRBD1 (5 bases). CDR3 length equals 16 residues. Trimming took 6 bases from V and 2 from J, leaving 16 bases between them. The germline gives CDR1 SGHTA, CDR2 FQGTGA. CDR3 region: CASRSPQDANTGELFF. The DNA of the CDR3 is TGTGCCAGCAGATCTCCACAGGATGCTAACACCGGGGAGCTGTTTTTT. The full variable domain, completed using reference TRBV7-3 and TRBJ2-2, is GAGVSQTPSNKVTEKGKYVELRCDPISGHTALYWYRQSLGQGPEFLIYFQGTGAADDSGLPNDRFFAVRPEGSVSTLKIQRTERGDSAVYLCASRSPQDANTGELFFGEGSRLTVL.

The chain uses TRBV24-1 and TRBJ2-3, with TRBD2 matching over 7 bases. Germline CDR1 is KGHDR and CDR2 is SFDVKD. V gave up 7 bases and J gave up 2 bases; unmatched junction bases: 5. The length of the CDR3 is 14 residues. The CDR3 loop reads CATSGRTPTDTQYF. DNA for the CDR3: TGTGCCACCAGCGGGAGGACACCCACAGATACGCAGTATTTT.

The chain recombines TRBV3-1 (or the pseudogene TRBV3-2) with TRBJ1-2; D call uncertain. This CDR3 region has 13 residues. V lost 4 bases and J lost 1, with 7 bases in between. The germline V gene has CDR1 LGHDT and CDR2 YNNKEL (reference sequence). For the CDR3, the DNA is TGTGCCAGCAGCCCCCGAGTTAACTATGGCTACACCTTC. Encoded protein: CASSPRVNYGYTF.

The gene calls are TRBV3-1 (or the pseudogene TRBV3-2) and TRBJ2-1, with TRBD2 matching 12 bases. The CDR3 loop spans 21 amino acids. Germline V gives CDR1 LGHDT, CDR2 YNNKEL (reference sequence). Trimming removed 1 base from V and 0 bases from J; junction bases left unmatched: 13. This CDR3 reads CASSQARLAGDEESSYNEQFF. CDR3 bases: TGTGCCAGCAGCCAAGCCCGACTAGCGGGAGACGAAGAGAGCTCCTACAATGAGCAGTTCTTC.

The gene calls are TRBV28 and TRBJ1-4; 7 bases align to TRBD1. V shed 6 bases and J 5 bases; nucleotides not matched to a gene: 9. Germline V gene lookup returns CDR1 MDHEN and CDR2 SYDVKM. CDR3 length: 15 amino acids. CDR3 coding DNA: TGTGCCAGCAGGGAGACAGGGAATAGGAATGAAAAACTGTTTTTT. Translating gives CASRETGNRNEKLFF.

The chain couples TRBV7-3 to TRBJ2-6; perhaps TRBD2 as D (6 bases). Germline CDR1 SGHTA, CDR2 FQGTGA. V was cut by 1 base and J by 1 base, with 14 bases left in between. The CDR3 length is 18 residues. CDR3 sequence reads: CASSLIGTGGSGANVLTF. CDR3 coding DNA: TGTGCCAGCAGCTTAATCGGGACCGGGGGATCTGGGGCCAACGTCCTGACTTTC.

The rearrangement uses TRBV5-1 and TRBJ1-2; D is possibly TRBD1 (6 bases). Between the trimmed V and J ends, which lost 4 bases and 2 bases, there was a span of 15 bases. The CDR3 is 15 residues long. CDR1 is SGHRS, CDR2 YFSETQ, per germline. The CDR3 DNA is TGCGCCAGCAGCACCGGCAGGGGAGGGAACTATGGCTACACCTTC. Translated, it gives CASSTGRGGNYGYTF.